This TCR beta chain originates from a study of blood T cell repertoires in COVID-19. Patients at the Seattle site were enrolled during active infection and followed longitudinally. This clone was seen only a few times. TCRdb's copy holds only in-frame clones and misses some; the assay was immunoSEQ multiplex PCR. Of over 250,000 clones listed, about 91% are singletons. Germline V gives CDR1 MRHNA, CDR2 SNTAGT. V was cut by 6 bases and J by 8 bases, with 19 bases left in between. CDR3 size: 14 residues. V usage is TRBV6-4 and J usage is TRBJ1-2; possible D gene TRBD1, 5 bases. Material for sequencing was peripheral blood. The receptor was isolated from a person under 35 with COVID-19, enrolled during active disease. The CDR3: CASRTDPNWGGYTF. Written as DNA, the CDR3 is TGTGCCAGCAGAACGGACCCAAACTGGGGCGGCTACACCTTC.